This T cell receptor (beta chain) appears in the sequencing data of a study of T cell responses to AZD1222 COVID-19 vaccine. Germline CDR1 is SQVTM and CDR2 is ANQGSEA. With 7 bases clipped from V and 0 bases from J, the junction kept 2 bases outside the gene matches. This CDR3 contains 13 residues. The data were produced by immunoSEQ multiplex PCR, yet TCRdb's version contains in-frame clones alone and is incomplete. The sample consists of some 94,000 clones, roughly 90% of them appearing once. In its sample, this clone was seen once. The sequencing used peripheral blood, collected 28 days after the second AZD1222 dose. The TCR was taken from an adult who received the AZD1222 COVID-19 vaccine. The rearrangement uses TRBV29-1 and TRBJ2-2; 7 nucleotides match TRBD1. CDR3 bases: TGCAGCGCGGGACAGACGAACACCGGGGAGCTGTTTTTT. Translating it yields CSAGQTNTGELFF.